Described below is a single T cell receptor (beta chain) sequence and its context. Its antigen is unknown. No qualities accompany the bases; no much larger clone lies one base away. This specimen comes from a study of blood T cell repertoires in COVID-19 (dated by TCRdb to the early 2020s). Broadly, across the study: Samples covering the acute and convalescent phases of COVID-19 were provided by collaborators in the United States, Italy and Spain. The samples were drawn from the first 160 participants of the ongoing ImmuneRACE study and from about 1,200 subjects provided by 6 global collaborators. The repertoires were released in a freely available public database intended as a resource for research on the immune response to SARS-CoV-2. Where available, HLA class I and class II types were obtained from metadata supplied by the sample provider rather than from assay-based typing. The prospective study material was composed of cDNA or gDNA derived from T cells, B-cell-depleted T cells, or PBMCs. A de-identified subject ID, COVID-19 status, age in years and sex were almost always included in the sample metadata. Subjects who had been exposed to COVID-19, were actively infected with it, or had recovered from it provided the deeply sampled blood TCRbeta repertoires that made up the dataset. On the study overall, not on this receptor specifically: How much clinical and demographic metadata was included differed by source and by participant, and the metadata was provided uncurated.

The immunoSEQ Assay, a bias-controlled multiplex PCR, was used to amplify TCRbeta CDR3 regions from genomic DNA. As for the authors' bioinformatics: Within the assay, amplification of reference gene primers was used to estimate how many nucleated cells each sample contained. To quantify the absolute abundance of each unique TCRbeta CDR3 rearrangement, sequence reads were collapsed and filtered. For each sample, productive Simpson clonality was calculated by taking the square root of Simpson's diversity index across productive rearrangements. TCRdb's version of the immuneACCESS table is confined to in-frame rearrangements and falls short of the full clone set. An unresolved V gene accounts for under half of the shortfall where checked; the remainder is of unknown origin. V, J and clone size derive from that table, while D and trimming were established from the DNA sequence. The table for this sample lists about 85,000 clones; about 90% of them were counted only once. The ten largest clones represent roughly 4% of the sample.

Via the germline V gene, CDR1 is SGHRS and CDR2 YFSETQ. The germline V and J ends show losses of 4 bases and 3 bases respectively, and no gene match explains 1 base of the junction. The CDR3, cysteine through phenylalanine, is 12 amino acids long. The only DNA kept is the CDR3, 36 bases in frame from the first base. Collaborating institutions collected whole blood in K2EDTA tubes following their own protocols. For TCRbeta analysis, collaborator samples were shipped as frozen whole blood, as isolated PBMCs, or as DNA extracted from either sample type. The chain is made from TRBV5-1 and TRBJ2-7; 7 of the junction bases match TRBD1. This receptor was taken from a woman older than 75 with active or convalescent COVID-19. The sample comprised peripheral blood. The CDR3 loop reads CASSQGDYEQYF. The nucleotide sequence reads as follows: TGCGCCAGCAGCCAGGGGGACTACGAGCAGTACTTC.